The present T cell receptor (beta chain) was sequenced within a study of cytomegalovirus exposure and HLA in healthy donors. Whole-study findings and limits: Later genetic work tied a missense DCLRE1C variant to beta-chain V and J trimming.

The PCR employed 60 Vbeta primers together with 13 Jbeta primers. Libraries were prepared by immunoSEQ multiplex PCR; TCRdb keeps only in-frame clonotypes and omits some of them. The sample has roughly 110,000 clones, roughly 76% seen once. Regarding this clone: Its antigen remains unidentified. Its ends do not fully match the called genes, so a read error is possible.

The source is a woman aged 40 to 55 in good health and CMV-seropositive. Sequencing input: PBMCs.

Here the CDR3 reads CASSVQGAEGYPF. The DNA for the CDR3 is TGTGCCAGCAGTGTTCAGGGGGCTGAGGGCTACCCCTTC. The chain links TRBV6-1 to TRBJ1-2; 8 bases are a match to TRBD1. Germline CDR1 reads MNHNS; CDR2 reads SASEGT. This CDR3 region has 13 residues.